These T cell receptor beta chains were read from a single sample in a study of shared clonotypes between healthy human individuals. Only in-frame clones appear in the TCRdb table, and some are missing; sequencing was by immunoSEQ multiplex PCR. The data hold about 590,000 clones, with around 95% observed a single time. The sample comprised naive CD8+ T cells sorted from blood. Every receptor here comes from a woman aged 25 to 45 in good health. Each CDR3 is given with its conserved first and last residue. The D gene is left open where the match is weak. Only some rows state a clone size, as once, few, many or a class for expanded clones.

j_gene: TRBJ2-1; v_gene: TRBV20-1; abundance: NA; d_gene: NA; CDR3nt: TGCAGTGCTAGTATCGGAAATGAGCAGTTCTTC; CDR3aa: CSASIGNEQFF
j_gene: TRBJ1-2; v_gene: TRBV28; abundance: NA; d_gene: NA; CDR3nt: TGTGCCAGCAGTTTTAAGCCGGAGGGCTTCTATGGCTACACCTTC; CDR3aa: CASSFKPEGFYGYTF
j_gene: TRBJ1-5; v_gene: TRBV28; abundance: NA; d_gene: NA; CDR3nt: TGTGCCAGCAGTCATATTGACAGCAATCAGCCCCAGCATTTT; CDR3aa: CASSHIDSNQPQHF
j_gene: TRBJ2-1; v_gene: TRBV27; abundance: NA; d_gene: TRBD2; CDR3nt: TGTGCCAGCAGTTACACCCAAACGGGGGACTATTTCTTC; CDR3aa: CASSYTQTGDYFF
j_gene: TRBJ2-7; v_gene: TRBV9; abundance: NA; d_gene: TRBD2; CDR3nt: TGTGCCAGCAGCGCGGGGACTAGCGGCCCCTACGAGCAGTACTTC; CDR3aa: CASSAGTSGPYEQYF
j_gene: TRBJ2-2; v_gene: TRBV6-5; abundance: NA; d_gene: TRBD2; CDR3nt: TGTGCCAGCAGTTACTCGATCGGGAGGGGCGGGGAGCTGTTTTTT; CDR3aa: CASSYSIGRGGELFF
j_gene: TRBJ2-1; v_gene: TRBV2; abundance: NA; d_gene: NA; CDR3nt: TGTGCCAGCAGTGGTCCGGGAAACGGGCAGTTCTTC; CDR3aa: CASSGPGNGQFF
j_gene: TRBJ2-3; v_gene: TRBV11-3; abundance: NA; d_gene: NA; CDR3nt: TGTGCCAGCAGCTTCCCGGGGGCAGATACGCAGTATTTT; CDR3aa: CASSFPGADTQYF
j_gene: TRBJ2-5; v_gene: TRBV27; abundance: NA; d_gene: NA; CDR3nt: TGTGCCAGCAGCCAAGGTCGGCGTCAGGAGACCCAGTACTTC; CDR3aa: CASSQGRRQETQYF
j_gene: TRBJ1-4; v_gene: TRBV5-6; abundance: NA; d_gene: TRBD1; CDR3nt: TGTGCCAGCAGCCCGGGACAGGGAAGCGAAAAACTGTTTTTT; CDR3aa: CASSPGQGSEKLFF
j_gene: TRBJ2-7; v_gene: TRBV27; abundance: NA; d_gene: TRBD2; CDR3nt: TGTGCCAGCAGTCCGTGGACTAGCGGGAGCACCTACGAGCAGTACTTC; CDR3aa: CASSPWTSGSTYEQYF
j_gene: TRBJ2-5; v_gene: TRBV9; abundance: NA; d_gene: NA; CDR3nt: TGTGCCAGCAGCGTCGGGCGGGCGGTCCAAGAGACCCAGTACTTC; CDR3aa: CASSVGRAVQETQYF
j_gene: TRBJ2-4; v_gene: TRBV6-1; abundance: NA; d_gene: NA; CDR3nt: TGTGCCAGCAGTGAAGCTCGGCCGAGACACACTATCCTAGCCAAAAACATTCAGTACTTC; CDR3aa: CASSEARPRHTILAKNIQYF
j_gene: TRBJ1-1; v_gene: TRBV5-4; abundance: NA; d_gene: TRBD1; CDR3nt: TGTGCCAGCAGCTCTTTGGGACAGCGGAACACTGAAGCTTTCTTT; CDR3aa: CASSSLGQRNTEAFF
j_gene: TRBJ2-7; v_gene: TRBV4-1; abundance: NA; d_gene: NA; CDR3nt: TGCGCCAGCAGCTCCTGGCCTCGTGGGGAAGACTACGAGCAGTACTTC; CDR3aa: CASSSWPRGEDYEQYF
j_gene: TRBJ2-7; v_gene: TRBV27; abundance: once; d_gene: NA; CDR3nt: TGTGCCAGCAGTCTTGGGGTAACCTACGAGCAGTACTTC; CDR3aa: CASSLGVTYEQYF
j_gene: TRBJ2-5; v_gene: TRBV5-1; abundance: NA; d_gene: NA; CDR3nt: TGCGCCAGCAGCCACCCCGTACAAGAGACCCAGTACTTC; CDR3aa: CASSHPVQETQYF
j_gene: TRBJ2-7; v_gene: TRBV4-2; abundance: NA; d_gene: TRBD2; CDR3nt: TGTGCCAGCAGCCAAGAGGAAGCGGGAGCGTACGAGCAGTACTTC; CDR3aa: CASSQEEAGAYEQYF
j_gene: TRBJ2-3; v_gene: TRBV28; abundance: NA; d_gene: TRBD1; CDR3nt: TGTGCCAGCACCCCCGGGGACAGCCGCACAGATACGCAGTATTTT; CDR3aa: CASTPGDSRTDTQYF
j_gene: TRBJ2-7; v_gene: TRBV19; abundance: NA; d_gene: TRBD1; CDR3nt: TGTGCCAGTAGTACCCTTGGACAGGGCTACGAGCAGTACTTC; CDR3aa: CASSTLGQGYEQYF
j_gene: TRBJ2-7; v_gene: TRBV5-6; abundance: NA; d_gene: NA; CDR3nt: TGTGCCAGCAGCTTCAGACAAACCTCCTACGAGCAGTACTTC; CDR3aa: CASSFRQTSYEQYF
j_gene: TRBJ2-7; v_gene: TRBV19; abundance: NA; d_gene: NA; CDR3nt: TGTGCCAGTAGTCAAGACGGGTACGAGCAGTACTTC; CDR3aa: CASSQDGYEQYF
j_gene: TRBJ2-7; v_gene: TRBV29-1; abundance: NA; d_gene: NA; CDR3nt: TGCAGCGTTTCGCCTCCCCGGGACGGTTCCTACGAGCAGTACTTC; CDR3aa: CSVSPPRDGSYEQYF
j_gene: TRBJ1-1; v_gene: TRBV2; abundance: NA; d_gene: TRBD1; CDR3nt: TGTGCCAGCATTCCAACTCGGACAGGGCTGAACACTGAAGCTTTCTTT; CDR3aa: CASIPTRTGLNTEAFF
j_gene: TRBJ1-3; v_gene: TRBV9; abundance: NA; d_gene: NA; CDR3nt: TGTGCCAGCAGCGAGGGGAGACTCGGAAACACCATATATTTT; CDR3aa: CASSEGRLGNTIYF
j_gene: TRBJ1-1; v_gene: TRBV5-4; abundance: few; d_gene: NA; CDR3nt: TGTGCCAGCAGCTTGCCCCCAGCAGCTGAAGCTTTCTTT; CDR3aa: CASSLPPAAEAFF
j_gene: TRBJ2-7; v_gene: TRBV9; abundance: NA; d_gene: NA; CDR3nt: TGTGCCAGCAGCGTAGCTGGAGGGGCTAACGAGCAGTACTTC; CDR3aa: CASSVAGGANEQYF